The 27 T cell receptor beta chains below come from one sample, sequenced in a study of blood T cell repertoires in COVID-19. The data were produced by immunoSEQ multiplex PCR, yet TCRdb's version contains in-frame clones alone and is incomplete. Of some 200,000 clones in the sample, 85% to 95% were seen once. Sequencing was performed on peripheral blood. These receptors all come from a man aged 25 to 45 with COVID-19, enrolled during active disease.

This clone appeared once. The chain combines TRBV6-5 with TRBJ2-1; TRBD2 might be the D (5 bases). Germline-derived CDR1 and CDR2 are MNHEY and SVGAGI. Trimming stripped 9 bases from V and 0 bases from J, with 9 bases between. The CDR3 covers 13 residues. CDR3 sequence reads: CARGVNSYNEQFF. The CDR3 coding sequence is TGTGCCAGGGGAGTTAACTCCTACAATGAGCAGTTCTTC.

There are a few counts of this clone. The chain employs TRBV5-7 and TRBJ1-4, with 7 positions matching TRBD1. TRBV5-7 is sorted into the ORF group, with uncertain function. Unmatched junction bases numbered 15, after V lost 4 bases and J lost 6 bases. This CDR3 has 17 residues. The CDR3 loop reads CASSPADRAGKYEKLFF. In nucleotides, the CDR3 is TGTGCCAGCAGCCCGGCAGACAGGGCGGGCAAGTATGAAAAACTGTTTTTT.

The chain uses TRBV6-5 and TRBJ1-1; D perhaps matches TRBD1 (5 bases). Trimming stripped 2 bases from V and 4 bases from J, with 14 bases between. Germline lookup yields CDR1 MNHEY and CDR2 SVGAGI. There are 15 residues in the CDR3. The CDR3 DNA reads as TGTGCCAGCAGTTACCGACAGTCGTCGTCCACTGAAGCTTTCTTT. Amino acid sequence: CASSYRQSSSTEAFF.

The rearrangement joins TRBV30 to TRBJ1-4; the D gene is possibly TRBD1 (6 bases). The germline V gene encodes CDR1 GTSNPN and CDR2 SVGIG (reference sequence). Trimming left V 0 bases short and J 4 bases short, with 12 bases between. The CDR3 totals 15 residues. CDR3 nucleotide sequence: TGTGCCTGGAGTGTACAAGGACAGAGTAATGAAAAACTGTTTTTT. It is translated as CAWSVQGQSNEKLFF.

The chain combines TRBV30 with TRBJ2-7; perhaps TRBD2 as D (5 bases). This CDR3 spans 14 amino acids. Germline CDR1 GTSNPN, CDR2 SVGIG (reference sequence). V shed 0 bases and J shed 3 bases, with 12 bases lying between them. CDR3 DNA sequence: TGTGCCTGGAGTGTGGACGGGGTGAACTACGAGCAGTACTTC. Translating gives CAWSVDGVNYEQYF. Drawing the rest from reference TRBV30 and TRBJ2-7, the complete variable domain is SQTIHQWPATLVQPVGSPLSLECTVEGTSNPNLYWYRQAAGRGLQLLFYSVGIGQISSEVPQNLSASRPQDRQFILSSKKLLLSDSGFYLCAWSVDGVNYEQYFGPGTRLTVT.

The chain carries TRBV7-9 and TRBJ1-4; D remains ambiguous. Germline V CDR1 and CDR2: SEHNR, FQNEAQ (reference sequence). The CDR3 runs 14 residues. Trimming left V 5 bases short and J 13 bases short, with 20 bases between. The CDR3 DNA follows: TGTGCCAGCAGCCTGGCCGGTATCGGGAGCGGACTGTTTTTT. It specifies CASSLAGIGSGLFF.

The chain combines TRBV18 with TRBJ1-1; 7 nucleotides align to TRBD1. CDR1 KGHSH and CDR2 LQKENI come from the germline V gene. The CDR3 is made up of 14 amino acids. Trimming took 6 bases from V and 7 from J; bases not matched to a gene: 11. The CDR3 sequence: CASSALRGRHEAFF. The CDR3 DNA is TGTGCCAGCTCCGCGCTGAGGGGGCGACATGAAGCTTTCTTT.

The rearrangement joins TRBV18 to TRBJ2-7; the D gene is possibly TRBD2 (6 bases). CDR3 length: 16 amino acids. Trimming stripped 2 bases from V and 4 bases from J, with 18 bases between. Germline CDR1 is KGHSH and CDR2 is LQKENI. The CDR3: CASSPTRSRGGYEQYF. CDR3 sequence (DNA): TGTGCCAGCTCACCAACGAGGTCGCGGGGTGGGTACGAGCAGTACTTC.

Comments on this clone: Other DNA sequences in this sample translate to the same CDR3. This rearrangement joins TRBV6-5 to TRBJ2-1; 9 bases map to TRBD2. Germline-derived CDR1 and CDR2 are MNHEY and SVGAGI. The CDR3 runs to 14 residues. Trimming took 6 bases from V and 0 from J; bases not matched to a gene: 0. The CDR3 sequence is CASRAGGSYNEQFF. Written as DNA, the CDR3 is TGTGCCAGCAGAGCGGGGGGCTCCTACAATGAGCAGTTCTTC.

The chain combines TRBV25-1 with TRBJ1-2, with 7 nucleotides matching TRBD1. Looked up from germline, CDR1 is MGHDK and CDR2 is SYGVNS. Unmatched junction bases numbered 7, after V lost 3 bases and J lost 6 bases. The CDR3 totals 14 residues. CDR3: CASSDQTGRNGYTF. The CDR3 DNA follows: TGTGCCAGCAGTGATCAGACAGGGCGAAATGGCTACACCTTC.

This sequence joins TRBV7-9 and TRBJ1-4; 11 bases fit TRBD1. Germline CDR1 reads SEHNR; CDR2 reads FQNEAQ (reference sequence). The length of the CDR3 is 15 residues. With 4 bases clipped from V and 6 bases from J, the junction kept 4 bases outside the gene matches. DNA of the CDR3: TGTGCCAGCAGCTATTGGACAGGGGGCGATGAAAAACTGTTTTTT. This sequence encodes CASSYWTGGDEKLFF. Complete variable domain (other parts from reference TRBV7-9 and TRBJ1-4): DTGVSQNPRHKITKRGQNVTFRCDPISEHNRLYWYRQTLGQGPEFLTYFQNEAQLEKSRLLSDRFSAERPKGSFSTLEIQRTEQGDSAMYLCASSYWTGGDEKLFFGSGTQLSVL.

J is TRBJ1-1 and V is TRBV2, with a possible D match to TRBD1 (6 bases). V dropped 5 bases and J dropped 3 bases, with 7 bases sitting between them. Germline CDR1 and CDR2: SNHLY and FYNNEI. The CDR3 is 12 amino acids. CDR3 nucleotide sequence: TGTGCCAGCAGTCGGACAGACACTGAAGCTTTCTTT. Translation gives CASSRTDTEAFF.

This rearrangement joins TRBV13 to TRBJ2-3; D is uncertain. V was cut by 3 bases and J by 4 bases, with 8 bases left in between. The CDR3 covers 13 residues. Germline assignment: CDR1 PRHDT and CDR2 FYEKMQ (reference sequence). DNA of the CDR3: TGTGCCAGCAGCTTGGGCTGGGCAGATACGCAGTATTTT. This sequence encodes CASSLGWADTQYF.

This clone was seen a few times. The chain has TRBV2 and TRBJ2-7; D remains ambiguous. The CDR3 runs 14 residues. Trimming took 8 bases from V and 5 from J, leaving 19 bases between them. In germline, CDR1 is SNHLY, CDR2 FYNNEI. CDR3 region: CASDTVSVSNEQYF. The CDR3, as DNA: TGTGCCAGCGACACGGTGTCCGTTTCCAACGAGCAGTACTTC.

The rearrangement links TRBV3-1 (or the pseudogene TRBV3-2) to TRBJ1-6; possible D gene TRBD1, 5 bases. This CDR3 contains 14 residues. From germline, CDR1 is LGHDT and CDR2 YNNKEL (reference sequence). Trimming removed 0 bases at V and 9 bases at J, with 9 bases between. This CDR3 is CASSQDRVGSPLHF. The CDR3 DNA sequence: TGTGCCAGCAGCCAAGACAGGGTGGGTTCACCCCTCCACTTT.

This chain links TRBV7-9 with TRBJ2-5; possibly TRBD2 for D (6 bases). The CDR3 is 18 residues long. Germline V gene data show CDR1 as SEHNR and CDR2 as FQNEAQ (reference sequence). Trimming took off 6 bases at V and 4 bases at J, with 27 bases between the two ends. The CDR3 loop reads CASSPVSGSGGIRETQYF. The CDR3 DNA reads TGTGCCAGCAGTCCTGTTTCGGGGAGTGGGGGGATTCGAGAGACCCAGTACTTC.

The CDR3 DNA follows: TGTGCCAGCAGTTTGTCGCAGGGGCGAGGCTACACCTTC. Protein product: CASSLSQGRGYTF. The rearrangement uses TRBV28 and TRBJ1-2, with D tentatively TRBD1 (6 bases). The length of the CDR3 is 13 residues. Trimming pared 3 bases from V and 8 bases from J, leaving 13 bases between. Germline V gene data show CDR1 as MDHEN and CDR2 as SYDVKM.

The chain has TRBV5-6 and TRBJ1-1; perhaps TRBD1 as D (6 bases). This CDR3 spans 13 amino acids. V shed 4 bases and J shed 10 bases, with 17 bases lying between them. The germline gives CDR1 SGHDT, CDR2 YYEEEE. CDR3 in amino acids: CASSQGPGGVAFF. In DNA, the CDR3 is TGTGCCAGCAGCCAGGGGCCGGGGGGTGTAGCTTTCTTT.

The sample holds one count of this clone. This sequence joins TRBV2 and TRBJ2-1; D may be TRBD2 (7 bases). CDR3 length equals 14 residues. CDR1 is SNHLY and CDR2 is FYNNEI in the germline V gene. V was cut by 7 bases and J by 5 bases, with 15 bases left in between. The CDR3 region is CASMGGAMDNEQFF. The CDR3 bases are TGTGCCAGCATGGGGGGGGCTATGGACAATGAGCAGTTCTTC.

This sequence joins TRBV30 and TRBJ2-1; 11 bases are a match to TRBD1. Germline assignment: CDR1 GTSNPN and CDR2 SVGIG (reference sequence). With V trimmed by 0 bases and J by 10 bases, 8 bases remained unmatched. The CDR3 length is 15 residues. CDR3 nucleotide sequence: TGTGCCTGGAGTGTGGGGACAGGGGGATTAGGGGAGCAGTTCTTC. Translating it yields CAWSVGTGGLGEQFF.

The chain joins TRBV5-4 to TRBJ2-7; TRBD2 matches at 9 bases. CDR3 length: 15 amino acids. Germline-derived CDR1 and CDR2 are SGHNT and YYREEE (reference sequence). With V trimmed by 2 bases and J by 1 base, 4 bases remained unmatched. The DNA for the CDR3 is TGTGCCAGCAGCTTCCCAGGACTAGCGTCCTACGAGCAGTACTTC. It encodes CASSFPGLASYEQYF.

V and J are TRBV4-1 and TRBJ1-2; possibly TRBD1 for D (6 bases). This CDR3 is built from 14 residues. Germline V gives CDR1 MGHRA, CDR2 YSYEKL. V lost 1 base to trimming and J lost 2 bases, with 8 bases between them. Here the CDR3 DNA reads TGCGCCAGCAGCCAAGCGAGGGGGAACTATGGCTACACCTTC. Protein product: CASSQARGNYGYTF.

V usage is TRBV20-1 and J usage is TRBJ2-7; tentatively, D is TRBD1 (5 bases). The CDR3 covers 13 residues. Germline lookup yields CDR1 DFQATT and CDR2 SNEGSKA (reference sequence). The V end was cut by 6 bases, the J end by 1 base, with 13 bases between. The CDR3 loop is CSASQGRSYEQYF. As DNA, the CDR3 is TGCAGTGCCAGTCAGGGCAGGTCCTACGAGCAGTACTTC.

This clone appeared once. The chain combines TRBV6-5 with TRBJ1-2; possibly TRBD1 for D (6 bases). From germline, CDR1 is MNHEY and CDR2 SVGAGI. CDR3 length: 14 amino acids. The V end lost 5 bases, the J end lost 8 bases, and 18 bases lay between the germline ends. The CDR3 DNA reads as TGTGCCAGCAGTACGATGGGGGCTGTGTTGGGCTACACCTTC. Translated: CASSTMGAVLGYTF.

The chain recombines TRBV9 with TRBJ1-3; no reliable D call. Germline values: CDR1 SGDLS, CDR2 YYNGEE. This CDR3 spans 16 amino acids. V lost 0 bases, J lost 3 bases, and 13 bases lay in between. CDR3 region: CASSVGEGLFGNTIYF. Written as DNA, the CDR3 is TGTGCCAGCAGCGTAGGTGAGGGTCTCTTTGGAAACACCATATATTTT.

The rearrangement uses TRBV7-6 and TRBJ2-1; 12 nucleotides match TRBD2. The V segment lost 3 bases and the J segment 6 bases; nucleotides outside the gene matches: 15. In germline, CDR1 is SGHVS, CDR2 FNYEAQ. The CDR3 is made up of 19 amino acids. The CDR3 is CASSFPGVGTSGFSNEQFF. CDR3 nucleotides: TGTGCCAGCAGCTTTCCGGGGGTTGGGACTAGCGGGTTCAGCAATGAGCAGTTCTTC.

This chain links TRBV2 with TRBJ2-5, with 8 bases aligning to TRBD1. V lost 2 bases to trimming and J lost 6 bases; unmatched junction nucleotides: 11. CDR1 is SNHLY, CDR2 FYNNEI, per germline. CDR3 size: 16 residues. The CDR3 nucleotides are TGTGCCAGCAGTGAACTTGGGGGACAGGTTGGAAAGACCCAGTACTTC. It encodes CASSELGGQVGKTQYF.